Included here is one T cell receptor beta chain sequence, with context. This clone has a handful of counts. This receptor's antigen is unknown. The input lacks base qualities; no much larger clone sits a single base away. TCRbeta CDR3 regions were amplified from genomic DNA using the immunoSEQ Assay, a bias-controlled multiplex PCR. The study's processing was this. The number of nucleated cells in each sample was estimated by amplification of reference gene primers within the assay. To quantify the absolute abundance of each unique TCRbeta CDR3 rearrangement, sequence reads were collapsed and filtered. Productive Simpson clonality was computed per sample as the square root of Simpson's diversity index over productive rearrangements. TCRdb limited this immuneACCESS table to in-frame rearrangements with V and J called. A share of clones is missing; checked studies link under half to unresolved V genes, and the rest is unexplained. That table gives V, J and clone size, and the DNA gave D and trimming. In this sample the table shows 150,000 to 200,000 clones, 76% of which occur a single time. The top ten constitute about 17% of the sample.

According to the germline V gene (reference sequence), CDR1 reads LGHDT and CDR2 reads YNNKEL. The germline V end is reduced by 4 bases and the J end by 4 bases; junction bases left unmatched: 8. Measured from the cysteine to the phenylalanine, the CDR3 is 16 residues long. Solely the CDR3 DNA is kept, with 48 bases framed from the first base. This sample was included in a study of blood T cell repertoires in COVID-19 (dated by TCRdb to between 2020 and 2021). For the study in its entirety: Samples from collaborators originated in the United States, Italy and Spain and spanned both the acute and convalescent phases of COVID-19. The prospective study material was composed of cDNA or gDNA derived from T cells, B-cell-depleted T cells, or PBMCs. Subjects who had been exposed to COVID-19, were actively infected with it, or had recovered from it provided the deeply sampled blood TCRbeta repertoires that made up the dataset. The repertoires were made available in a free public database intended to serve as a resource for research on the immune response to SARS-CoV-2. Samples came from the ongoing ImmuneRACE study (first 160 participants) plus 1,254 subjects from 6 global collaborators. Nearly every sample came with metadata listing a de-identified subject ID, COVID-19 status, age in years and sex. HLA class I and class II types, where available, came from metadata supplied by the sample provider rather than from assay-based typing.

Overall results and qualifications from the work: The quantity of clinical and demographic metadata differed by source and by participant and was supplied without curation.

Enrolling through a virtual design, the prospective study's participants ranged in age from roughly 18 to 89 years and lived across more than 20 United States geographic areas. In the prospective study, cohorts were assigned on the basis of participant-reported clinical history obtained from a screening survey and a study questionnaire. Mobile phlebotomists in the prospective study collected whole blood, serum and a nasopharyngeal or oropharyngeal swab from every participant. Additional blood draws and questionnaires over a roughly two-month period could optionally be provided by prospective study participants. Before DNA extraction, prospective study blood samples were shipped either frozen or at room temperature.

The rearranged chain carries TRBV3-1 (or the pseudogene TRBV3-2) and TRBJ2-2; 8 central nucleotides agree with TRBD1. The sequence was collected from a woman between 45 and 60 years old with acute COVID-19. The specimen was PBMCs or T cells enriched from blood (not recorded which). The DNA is TGTGCCAGCAGCCGGCTGGACAGGGTTGGCACCGGGGAGCTGTTTTTT. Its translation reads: CASSRLDRVGTGELFF.